This T cell receptor beta chain was recorded in a study of T cells in Graves' hyperthyroidism and ophthalmopathy. Overall study results and limits: In the blood, most expanded thyroid clonotypes above 0.001 appeared as well. Model predictions of ophthalmopathy came a median about six months before onset. From stable hyperthyroidism, ophthalmopathy was set apart by a 13 V-J model.

This clonotype appeared many times. The antigen remains undetermined. The study excluded patients with uncontrolled infection, other autoimmune disease, pregnancy or lactation. TCR beta CDR3 region amplification was performed from RNA transcripts. A set of HTBI primers served as the primers for a first-round RT-PCR of the TCR CDR3. TCRdb processed the multiplex PCR reads anew with MiXCR; each CDR3 protein has one entry. Here the sample spans roughly 700,000 distinct CDR3 sequences, around 13% being singletons. The CDR3 is made up of 16 amino acids. Germline lookup yields CDR1 SNHLY and CDR2 FYNNEI. Trimming stripped 2 bases from V and 1 base from J, with 14 bases between.

The chain joins TRBV2 to TRBJ2-5, with D hard to call. The receptor was derived from a woman between 18 and 29 years old with Graves' hyperthyroidism. Material: blood. CDR3 residues: CASSESSAVSQETQYF. The CDR3 nucleotides are TGTGCCAGCAGTGAATCGAGCGCGGTCAGCCAAGAGACCCAGTACTTC.